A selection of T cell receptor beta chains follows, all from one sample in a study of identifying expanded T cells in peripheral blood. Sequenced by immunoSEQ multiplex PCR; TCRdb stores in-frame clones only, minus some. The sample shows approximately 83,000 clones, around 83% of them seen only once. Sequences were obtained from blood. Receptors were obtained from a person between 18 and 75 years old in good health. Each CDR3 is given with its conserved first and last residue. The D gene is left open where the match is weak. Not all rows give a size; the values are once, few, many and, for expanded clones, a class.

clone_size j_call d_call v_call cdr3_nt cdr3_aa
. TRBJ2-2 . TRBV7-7 TGTGCCAGCAGCTTAGATAGGGCAGGGCCCGCCACCGGGGAGCTGTTTTTT CASSLDRAGPATGELFF
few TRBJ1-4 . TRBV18 TGTGCCAGCTCACCACGGCGGAGGGATAGATATAATGAAAAACTGTTTTTT CASSPRRRDRYNEKLFF
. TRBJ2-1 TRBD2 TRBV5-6 TGTGCCAGCAGCCCATTAGCGGGGGGTGTGTACAATGAGCAGTTCTTC CASSPLAGGVYNEQFF
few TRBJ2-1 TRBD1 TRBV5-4 TGTGCCAGCAGCTTGGGAGGACCGGGACAGGGTAATGAGCAGTTCTTC CASSLGGPGQGNEQFF
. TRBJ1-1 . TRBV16 TGTGCCAGCAGCCAATCAGGGGTCACTGAAGCTTTCTTT CASSQSGVTEAFF
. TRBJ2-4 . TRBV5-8 TGTGCCAGCAGCCGTGGGCCAGTGAGCATTCAGTACTTC CASSRGPVSIQYF
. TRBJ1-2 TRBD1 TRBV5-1 TGCGCCAGCAGCTTGGAGGGGACAGTTACTAACTATGGCTACACCTTC CASSLEGTVTNYGYTF
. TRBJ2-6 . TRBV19 TGTGCCAGTAGCAACCGTACAGGGTCTGCTGGGGCCAACGTCCTGACTTTC CASSNRTGSAGANVLTF
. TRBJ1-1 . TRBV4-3 TGCGCCAGCAGCCTTCGTTCATCCACTGAAGCTTTCTTT CASSLRSSTEAFF
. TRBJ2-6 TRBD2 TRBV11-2 TGTGCCAGCAGCCCCCGGACTAGCTCCCCACGCGTCCTGACTTTC CASSPRTSSPRVLTF
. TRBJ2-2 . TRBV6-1 TGTGCCAGCAGTTCGAATGAGGCCGGGGAGCTGTTTTTT CASSSNEAGELFF
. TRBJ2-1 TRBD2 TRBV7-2 TGTGCCAGCAGCCCTCTCTCCGGGGGGGTATTCAATGAGCAGTTCTTC CASSPLSGGVFNEQFF
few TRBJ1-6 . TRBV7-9 TGTGCCAGCAGCTCCGGGGTTTCCTATAATTCACCCCTCCACTTT CASSSGVSYNSPLHF
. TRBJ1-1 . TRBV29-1 TGCAGCTCCGCCGGTGCAGGCATGAACACTGAAGCTTTCTTT CSSAGAGMNTEAFF